Listed below are T cell receptor beta chains from one sample, sequenced in a study of early T cells in non-severe SARS-CoV-2 infection. TCRdb passed the 5' RACE reads through MiXCR, listing each CDR3 protein once. The table records some 64,000 distinct CDR3 sequences, 10% to 14% of them present only once. The sequenced material came from whole blood. These receptors all stem from an adult who was a healthcare worker with PCR-confirmed SARS-CoV-2 infection or an uninfected control (not recorded which). CDR3s include the opening cysteine and the closing phenylalanine or tryptophan. The D gene is left open where the match is weak. Part of the rows lack a size; the others show once, few, many or a class for expanded clones.

TRBV20-1	-	TRBJ1-2	-	TGCAGACCAGCCTTACCCGGCGGGACTAACTATGGCTACACCTTC	CRPALPGGTNYGYTF
TRBV7-2	TRBD2	TRBJ2-5	-	TGTGCCAGCAGCTCCGAAGCGGGGGTCGGGGAGACCCAGTACTTC	CASSSEAGVGETQYF
TRBV20-1	-	TRBJ2-7	many	TGCAGTGCTAGGATCCCCCTGGGGTCCTACGAGCAGTACTTC	CSARIPLGSYEQYF
TRBV6-1	-	TRBJ2-7	-	TGTGCCAGCAGACACTCGGTGGTCTACGAGCAGTACTTC	CASRHSVVYEQYF
TRBV5-4	-	TRBJ1-5	few	TGTGCCAGCAGCGACAGACCGGCCGAGGGACCCCAGCATTTT	CASSDRPAEGPQHF
TRBV5-1	TRBD1	TRBJ2-2	many	TGCGCCAGCAGCTTGGCAGGGGGAACCGGGGAGCTGTTTTTT	CASSLAGGTGELFF
TRBV7-2	-	TRBJ1-2	many	TGTGCCAGCAGCTTAGCCCCGAGTTCGGGGCCCTATGGCTACACCTTC	CASSLAPSSGPYGYTF
TRBV11-2	TRBD2	TRBJ2-5	-	TGTGCCAGCAGCTTACCCCTCTATAGCGGGGCTACTCAAGAGACCCAGTACTTC	CASSLPLYSGATQETQYF
TRBV6-2/TRBV6-3	TRBD2	TRBJ2-3	-	TGTGCCAGCAGTACCTCACGACTAGCGGGGTCAGATACGCAGTATTTT	CASSTSRLAGSDTQYF
TRBV7-9	TRBD2	TRBJ2-3	-	TGTGCCAGCAGCTTAGGTGTGGGACTAGCCGACACAGATACGCAGTATTTT	CASSLGVGLADTDTQYF
TRBV12-3/TRBV12-4	TRBD1	TRBJ1-1	-	TGTGCCAGCAGCAGCCTTGGACAGGGTGGGAAAGCTTTCTTT	CASSSLGQGGKAFF
TRBV6-1	-	TRBJ2-7	few	TGTGCCAGCAGTTCCACCGGTCCCTACGAGCAGTACTTC	CASSSTGPYEQYF
TRBV20-1	-	TRBJ1-6	many	TGCAGTGCTAGAGGGCAAGTGGGGTCACCCCTCCACTTT	CSARGQVGSPLHF
TRBV30	TRBD1	TRBJ2-7	many	TGTGCCTGTACAGGGGTTTCCTACGAGCAGTACTTC	CACTGVSYEQYF
TRBV7-9	-	TRBJ2-5	-	TGTGCCAGCAGCTTAGTCGGGCGAGAGACCCAGTACTTC	CASSLVGRETQYF
TRBV7-9	TRBD2	TRBJ2-1	many	TGTGCCAGCAGCTACCTTAGCGGGGATCCGTACAATGAGCAGTTCTTC	CASSYLSGDPYNEQFF
TRBV7-2	TRBD2	TRBJ2-3	-	TGTGCCAGCAGCTCCTCCGGGCTAGCGGGGCAGAGCACAGATACGCAGTATTTT	CASSSSGLAGQSTDTQYF
TRBV7-9	-	TRBJ1-2	many	TGTGCCAGCAGCCCTACCCCCAACAGGGAGCGAGGTTCGAACTATGGCTACACCTTC	CASSPTPNRERGSNYGYTF
TRBV6-5	TRBD2	TRBJ2-1	many	TGTGCCAGCAGCCCGGGACTAGCGGGGCGTACCTACAATGAGCAGTTCTTC	CASSPGLAGRTYNEQFF
TRBV29-1	-	TRBJ2-4	-	TGCAGCGTTTGGGCGTTGGACATTCAGTACTTC	CSVWALDIQYF
TRBV5-1	TRBD2	TRBJ2-3	few	TGCGCCAGCAGAGTCAGCGGGGGCACAGATACGCAGTATTTT	CASRVSGGTDTQYF
TRBV5-4	-	TRBJ2-3	many	TGTGCCAGCAGCTTGTCGCGGGGACAAAACCTTGGGGATACGCAGTATTTT	CASSLSRGQNLGDTQYF
TRBV29-1	TRBD1	TRBJ2-7	-	TGCAGCGTTGAAGGCCACCGGGACAGGGGAGTCTACGAGCAGTACTTC	CSVEGHRDRGVYEQYF
TRBV11-2	-	TRBJ1-1	many	TGTGCCAGCAGCCCAGACAGGACTGGGGCTTTCTTT	CASSPDRTGAFF
TRBV10-2	-	TRBJ1-2	-	TGCGCCAGCAGTGAGTCGTTGGGGCATGGCTACACCTTC	CASSESLGHGYTF
TRBV18	-	TRBJ2-1	few	TGTGCCAGCTCTCAGGACTCGAGCTCCTACAATGAGCAGTTCTTC	CASSQDSSSYNEQFF
TRBV11-2	-	TRBJ2-1	many	TGTGCCAGCAGCCCCCAGGACGGTACCTACAATGAGCAGTTCTTC	CASSPQDGTYNEQFF
TRBV18	-	TRBJ1-1	many	TGTGCCAGCTCACCACCAGGGGGAAGTACTGAAGCTTTCTTT	CASSPPGGSTEAFF
TRBV20-1	-	TRBJ1-3	many	TGCAGTGCTAGACCCGGGACCTCCTTCTCTGGAAACACCATATATTTT	CSARPGTSFSGNTIYF
TRBV30	TRBD1	TRBJ1-5	many	TGTGCCTGGAGTAAAGACAGGGAGGCCCAGCCCCAGCATTTT	CAWSKDREAQPQHF
TRBV7-2	-	TRBJ2-7	-	TGTGCCAGCAGCTCCGTCTCCTACGAGCAGTACTTC	CASSSVSYEQYF
TRBV30	TRBD2	TRBJ2-2	-	TGTGCCTGGAGTAAAGCGGGGGGGCCGGTCGGGGAGCTGTTTTTT	CAWSKAGGPVGELFF
TRBV28	-	TRBJ2-7	many	TGTGCCAGCATAGGGGAAGGGACCTCCTACGAGCAGTACTTC	CASIGEGTSYEQYF
TRBV20-1	-	TRBJ2-2	few	TGCAGTGCAGGGACGGTGAACACCGGGGAGCTGTTTTTT	CSAGTVNTGELFF